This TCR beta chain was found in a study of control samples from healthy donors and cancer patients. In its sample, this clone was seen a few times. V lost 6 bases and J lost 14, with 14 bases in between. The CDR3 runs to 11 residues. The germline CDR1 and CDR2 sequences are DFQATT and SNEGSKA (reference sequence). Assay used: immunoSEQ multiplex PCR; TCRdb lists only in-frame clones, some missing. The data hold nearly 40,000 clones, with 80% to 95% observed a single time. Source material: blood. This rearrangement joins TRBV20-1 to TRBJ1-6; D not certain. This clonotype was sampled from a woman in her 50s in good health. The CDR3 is CSALRFRALHF. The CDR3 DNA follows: TGCAGTGCCTTAAGGTTCAGAGCCCTCCACTTT.